These 13 T cell receptor beta chains were sequenced from one sample in a study of blood T cell repertoires in COVID-19. Sequencing used immunoSEQ multiplex PCR; TCRdb keeps in-frame clones, though not all of them. The table lists 90,000 to 120,000 clones, roughly 90% of them singletons. The sample comprised peripheral blood. These receptor sequences come from a man aged 40-50 years with active or convalescent COVID-19.

The rearrangement joins TRBV10-3 to TRBJ2-7; TRBD1 is a possible D gene (6 bases). V dropped 6 bases and J dropped 0 bases, with 6 bases sitting between them. The CDR3 is made up of 12 amino acids. Per the germline V gene, CDR1 is ENHRY and CDR2 is SYGVKD. The CDR3 is CAIRDSSYEQYF. Here the CDR3 DNA reads TGTGCCATCAGGGACAGCTCCTACGAGCAGTACTTC.

This rearrangement joins TRBV14 to TRBJ2-1; D not resolved. Germline V gene lookup returns CDR1 SGHDN and CDR2 FVKESK. Trimming left V 3 bases short and J 5 bases short, with 11 bases between. The CDR3 loop spans 14 amino acids. CDR3 in amino acids: CASSHAFNHNEQFF. The CDR3, as DNA: TGTGCCAGCAGCCATGCGTTCAATCACAATGAGCAGTTCTTC.

This chain joins TRBV4-3 and TRBJ2-3, with 12 bases fitting TRBD2. The CDR3 has 17 amino acids. The trim removed 4 bases at V and 4 bases at J, leaving 9 bases unmatched. CDR1 LGHNA and CDR2 YSLEER come from the germline V gene. The CDR3 coding sequence is TGCGCCAGCAGCCGCCAACTAGCGGGAGGTGCATCAGATACGCAGTATTTT. This sequence encodes CASSRQLAGGASDTQYF.

The chain combines TRBV4-3 with TRBJ2-1, with TRBD2 matching over 15 bases. Per the germline V gene, CDR1 is LGHNA and CDR2 is YSLEER. This CDR3 contains 19 residues. Germline trimming cut 0 bases from V and 3 bases from J; bases unmatched to any gene: 6. The CDR3 bases are TGCGCCAGCAGCCAAGAATTGCCGGGACTAGCGGGAGGCTACAATGAGCAGTTCTTC. Residues: CASSQELPGLAGGYNEQFF.

The chain has TRBV3-1 (or the pseudogene TRBV3-2) and TRBJ1-2, with 7 bases lining up with TRBD1. The CDR3 is 14 amino acids. V lost 4 bases and J lost 6; bases outside the gene matches: 8. Germline loops: CDR1 LGHDT, CDR2 YNNKEL (reference sequence). The CDR3: CASSPRQGVNGYTF. In nucleotides, the CDR3 is TGTGCCAGCAGCCCCCGCCAGGGGGTGAATGGCTACACCTTC.

V usage is TRBV5-8 and J usage is TRBJ2-2; 8 nucleotides agree with TRBD2. Germline trimming cut 2 bases from V and 3 bases from J; bases unmatched to any gene: 3. The CDR3 is 15 amino acids. The germline V gene has CDR1 SGHTS and CDR2 YDEGEE. The CDR3 loop reads CASSLAGVHTGELFF. In DNA, the CDR3 is TGTGCCAGCAGCTTAGCGGGAGTGCACACCGGGGAGCTGTTTTTT.

The genes are TRBV28 and TRBJ1-1; D not resolved. Trimming cost V 1 base and J 11 bases, with 11 bases left between them. The CDR3 has 12 residues. Germline CDR1 reads MDHEN; CDR2 reads SYDVKM. DNA of the CDR3: TGTGCCAGCAGTTTATTCACGGGTGGGGCTTTCTTT. Its protein product is CASSLFTGGAFF. Together with reference TRBV28 and TRBJ1-1, the CDR3 gives the full variable domain: DVKVTQSSRYLVKRTGEKVFLECVQDMDHENMFWYRQDPGLGLRLIYFSYDVKMKEKGDIPEGYSVSREKKERFSLILESASTNQTSMYLCASSLFTGGAFFGQGTRLTVV.

The chain combines TRBV7-2 with TRBJ2-3, with TRBD2 matching over 9 bases. The V and J ends lost 1 base and 9 bases, in that order; junction bases with no gene match: 17. Germline values: CDR1 SGHTA, CDR2 FQGNSA. The length of the CDR3 is 18 residues. The CDR3 DNA sequence: TGTGCCAGCAGCTTAGGCGTAGGCGGGGGGGTGGTAAGAGGGACGCAGTATTTT. This codes for CASSLGVGGGVVRGTQYF.

This clone was seen just once. The V and J genes are TRBV30 and TRBJ2-1; D is unclear. With 3 bases removed from V and 10 bases from J, the gap between germline ends came to 16 bases. This CDR3 comprises 13 residues. In germline, CDR1 is GTSNPN, CDR2 SVGIG (reference sequence). The DNA of the CDR3 is TGTGCCTGGAGCGCACAAGAGGCCCTCGAGCAGTTCTTC. Translated, it gives CAWSAQEALEQFF.

The rearrangement links TRBV9 to TRBJ1-5; 7 bases are a match to TRBD1. V was pared by 4 bases and J by 1 base, with 5 bases of the junction left unmatched. Germline-derived CDR1 and CDR2 are SGDLS and YYNGEE. The CDR3 is 15 amino acids. The chain's CDR3 is CASSPAGGSNQPQHF. CDR3 sequence (DNA): TGTGCCAGCAGCCCGGCAGGGGGAAGCAATCAGCCCCAGCATTTT.

As for this clone: The same CDR3 is also encoded by other DNA sequences in this sample. This sequence joins TRBV9 and TRBJ2-3; D remains ambiguous. Trimming stripped 4 bases from V and 0 bases from J, with 3 bases between. This CDR3 has 12 amino acids. Germline CDR1 is SGDLS and CDR2 is YYNGEE. The CDR3 loop reads CASSLSTDTQYF. As DNA, the CDR3 is TGTGCCAGCAGCCTTAGCACAGATACGCAGTATTTT.

The table lists this clone with a count of one. V and J are TRBV18 and TRBJ1-5; D perhaps matches TRBD1 (5 bases). Germline-derived CDR1 and CDR2 are KGHSH and LQKENI. Trimming removed 1 base from V and 3 bases from J, with 7 bases in between. This CDR3 spans 14 amino acids. CDR3 amino acids: CASSPQGNNQPQHF. CDR3 DNA: TGTGCCAGCTCACCACAGGGGAACAATCAGCCCCAGCATTTT.

This chain links TRBV28 with TRBJ2-1, with 10 bases that match TRBD2. Germline values: CDR1 MDHEN, CDR2 SYDVKM. The CDR3 consists of 15 residues. Trimming removed 1 base from V and 7 bases from J; junction bases left unmatched: 4. CDR3 DNA: TGTGCCAGCAGTTTATTTAGCGGGAGGACAAATGAGCAGTTCTTC. Amino acids: CASSLFSGRTNEQFF.